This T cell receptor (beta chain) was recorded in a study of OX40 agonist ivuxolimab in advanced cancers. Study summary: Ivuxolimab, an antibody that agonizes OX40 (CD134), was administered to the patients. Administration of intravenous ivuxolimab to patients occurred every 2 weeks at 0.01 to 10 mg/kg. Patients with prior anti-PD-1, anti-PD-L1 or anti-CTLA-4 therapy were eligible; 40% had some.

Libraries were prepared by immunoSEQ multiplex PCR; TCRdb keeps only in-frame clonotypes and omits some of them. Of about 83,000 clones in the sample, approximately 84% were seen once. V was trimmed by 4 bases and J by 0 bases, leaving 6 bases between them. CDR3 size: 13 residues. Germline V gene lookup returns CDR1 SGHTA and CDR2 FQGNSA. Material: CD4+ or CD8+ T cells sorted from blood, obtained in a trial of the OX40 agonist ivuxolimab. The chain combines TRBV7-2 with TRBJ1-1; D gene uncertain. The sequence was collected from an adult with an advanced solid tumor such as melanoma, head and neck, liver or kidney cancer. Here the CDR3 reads CASSSGVNTEAFF. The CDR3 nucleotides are TGTGCCAGCAGCTCGGGAGTGAACACTGAAGCTTTCTTT.